This TCR beta chain was identified during a study of T cell changes during pregnancy in multiple sclerosis (dated by TCRdb to the late 2010s). With regard to the full study: The study looked at changes in the T cell repertoire across pregnancy in women with multiple sclerosis.

Libraries came from the immunoSEQ multiplex PCR assay. What TCRdb holds here is the immuneACCESS table cut down to in-frame rearrangements. Part of the clones is not present; checked against another copy, under half of the missing clones reflect an unresolved V gene, and the others are unexplained. Here the sample has approximately 120,000 clones; around 97% occur a single time. More than 0.4% of the sample lies in the top ten. The sample holds a few counts of this clone. Its antigen target is currently unknown. Per-nucleotide qualities are absent, and no much larger clonotype sits a single base away. This TCR was sampled from a female donor with multiple sclerosis, enrolled in a pregnancy study. The sequences come from peripheral blood, collected after pregnancy.

In nucleotides, the sequence is TGTGCCAGCAGCCCGGGACAGGGGAAGACTGAAGCTTTCTTT. Translated, it reads CASSPGQGKTEAFF. Here the chain combines TRBV25-1 and TRBJ1-1, and TRBD1 aligns with 10 junction nucleotides. Inclusive of the bounding cysteine and phenylalanine, the CDR3 is 14 residues long. The only DNA kept is the CDR3, 42 bases in frame from the first base. CDR1 and CDR2 were assigned from the germline V gene as MGHDK and SYGVNS. The V end gives up 6 bases and the J end 5 bases, leaving 6 bases in the junction not matched to a gene.